The TCR beta chain described here comes from a study of blood T cell repertoires in COVID-19. Turning to the study itself: The study drew acute and convalescent COVID-19 samples from the United States, Italy and Spain. Sources were T cells, B-cell-depleted T cells, or PBMCs; the material itself was cDNA or gDNA.

Trimming took 0 bases from V and 5 from J, leaving 13 bases between them. This CDR3 has 15 residues. The germline gives CDR1 MGHRA, CDR2 YSYEKL. In the study's own analysis: Reference gene primer amplification gave nucleated cell count estimates. Sequencing was performed with immunoSEQ multiplex PCR; in TCRdb, only in-frame clones are kept and a portion is missing. V and J calls and clone size come straight from that table; D and trimming were deduced from the DNA. The table records hundreds of thousands of clones, approximately 88% of them present only once. The Seattle site enrolled patients during active infection and followed them longitudinally.

Sequences were obtained from peripheral blood. The receptor was derived from a woman in her thirties with COVID-19, enrolled during active disease. The chain uses TRBV4-1 and TRBJ2-5; D possibly corresponds to TRBD1 (7 bases). CDR3 sequence reads: CASSQDRRGRETQYF. The CDR3 nucleotides read TGCGCCAGCAGCCAAGATCGGAGGGGGCGGGAGACCCAGTACTTC.